Below, one TCR beta chain is given with its context. What it binds is not known. The CDR3 end falls 3 residues outside the read, so it is completed with the germline J gene. This sample is drawn from a study of Tregs in tolerant kidney transplant recipients. The overall study: Related graft donors supplied nonmyeloablative bone marrow transplants, and mixed chimerism was transient. Findings and limits, study-wide: For some patients, primers changed over time, blocking nucleotide-level comparison.

CDR1 SNHLY and CDR2 FYNNEI come from the germline V gene. Trimming took 4 bases from V and 3 from J, leaving 10 bases between them. The CDR3 length is 13 residues. Sequenced by immunoSEQ multiplex PCR; TCRdb stores in-frame clones only, minus some. The sample totals approximately 50,000 clones. Unstimulated Tregs (CD4+CD25+CD127-) and CD4+CD25- non-Tregs were sorted from PBMCs. The material sequenced was CD4+ T cells from blood, taken before the transplant. This sequence joins TRBV2 and TRBJ2-7; TRBD2 is a possible D gene (6 bases). The sequence was collected from a human donor who received a combined kidney and bone marrow transplant. The sequenced CDR3 bases are TGTGCCAGCAGTGGGGGGGAAGGCTACGAG. This codes for CASSGGEGYE. The whole CDR3 sequence reads CASSGGEGYEQYF.